These T cell receptor beta chains were read from a single sample in a study of blood T cell repertoires in COVID-19. Libraries were prepared by immunoSEQ multiplex PCR; TCRdb keeps only in-frame clonotypes and omits some of them. The sample contains roughly 87,000 clones, approximately 84% of which appear only once. Source material: peripheral blood. Receptors were obtained from a woman in her fifties or sixties with acute or convalescent COVID-19. Each CDR3 is given with its conserved first and last residue. The D gene is left open where the match is weak. Not every row has a clone size; where given, it reads once, few, many or a size class.

D: TRBD1; size: -; V: TRBV4-3; J: TRBJ1-5; CDR3: CASSRDRDFQPQHF; DNA: TGCGCCAGCAGCCGGGACAGGGACTTTCAGCCCCAGCATTTT
D: TRBD1; size: -; V: TRBV28; J: TRBJ2-7; CDR3: CASSSQGQGRCEQYF; DNA: TGTGCCAGCAGCTCACAAGGACAGGGCAGGTGTGAGCAGTACTTC
D: TRBD1; size: -; V: TRBV27; J: TRBJ1-1; CDR3: CASRGDRRNTEAFF; DNA: TGTGCCAGCAGGGGGGACAGGCGGAACACTGAAGCTTTCTTT
D: TRBD2; size: many; V: TRBV7-2; J: TRBJ2-2; CDR3: CASSFKLAGGRGELFF; DNA: TGTGCCAGCAGCTTCAAACTAGCGGGGGGCCGCGGGGAGCTGTTTTTT
D: -; size: -; V: TRBV6-6; J: TRBJ1-5; CDR3: CASSPRGESNQPQHF; DNA: TGTGCCAGCAGTCCCCGGGGAGAGAGCAATCAGCCCCAGCATTTT
D: -; size: few; V: TRBV3-1/TRBV3-2; J: TRBJ2-3; CDR3: CASSQGRGRYTQYF; DNA: TGTGCCAGCAGCCAAGGGCGGGGAAGGTATACGCAGTATTTT
D: TRBD2; size: -; V: TRBV5-1; J: TRBJ2-1; CDR3: CASSSPSTSGGPNEQFF; DNA: TGCGCCAGCAGTTCTCCCTCGACTAGCGGGGGCCCGAATGAGCAGTTCTTC
D: -; size: -; V: TRBV7-3; J: TRBJ1-1; CDR3: CASSRVGGGGTEAFF; DNA: TGTGCCAGCAGCCGGGTGGGGGGGGGAGGCACTGAAGCTTTCTTT
D: -; size: -; V: TRBV19; J: TRBJ1-5; CDR3: CASSPSPGVSNQPQHF; DNA: TGTGCCAGTAGTCCCTCGCCGGGGGTAAGCAATCAGCCCCAGCATTTT
D: -; size: -; V: TRBV5-1; J: TRBJ2-1; CDR3: CASSLGEYNEQFF; DNA: TGCGCCAGCAGCTTGGGAGAATACAATGAGCAGTTCTTC
D: TRBD2; size: once; V: TRBV7-2; J: TRBJ2-4; CDR3: CASSLRLAGALAKNIQYF; DNA: TGTGCCAGCAGCCTTCGACTAGCGGGGGCGCTAGCCAAAAACATTCAGTACTTC
D: TRBD2; size: -; V: TRBV5-1; J: TRBJ2-3; CDR3: CASKTGGFADTQYF; DNA: TGCGCCTCAAAGACGGGGGGGTTTGCAGATACGCAGTATTTT
D: TRBD1; size: -; V: TRBV7-9; J: TRBJ1-2; CDR3: CASSAGTGENGYTF; DNA: TGTGCCAGCAGCGCCGGGACAGGGGAGAATGGCTACACCTTC
D: -; size: -; V: TRBV7-3; J: TRBJ2-7; CDR3: CASSSASAGGEQYF; DNA: TGTGCCAGCAGCTCAGCGTCGGCGGGCGGGGAGCAGTACTTC
D: -; size: -; V: TRBV9; J: TRBJ2-2; CDR3: CASSVGGGGTGELFF; DNA: TGTGCCAGCAGCGTAGGGGGAGGGGGCACCGGGGAGCTGTTTTTT
D: -; size: -; V: TRBV6-1; J: TRBJ1-4; CDR3: CASSEQGEKLFF; DNA: TGTGCCAGCAGTGAACAGGGTGAAAAACTGTTTTTT
D: -; size: -; V: TRBV6-6; J: TRBJ1-1; CDR3: CASSYTGGWAEAFF; DNA: TGTGCCAGCAGTTACACCGGGGGATGGGCTGAAGCTTTCTTT
D: TRBD1; size: -; V: TRBV6-5; J: TRBJ1-6; CDR3: CASSLDEQGRHSPLHF; DNA: TGTGCCAGCAGTTTGGATGAACAGGGGCGGCATTCACCCCTCCACTTT
D: -; size: -; V: TRBV5-1; J: TRBJ1-1; CDR3: CASSLVQGGTEAFF; DNA: TGCGCCAGCAGCTTGGTCCAGGGAGGGACTGAAGCTTTCTTT
D: TRBD1; size: -; V: TRBV4-1; J: TRBJ2-1; CDR3: CASSQDLGQGRFF; DNA: TGCGCCAGCAGCCAAGATTTAGGACAGGGGAGGTTCTTC
D: -; size: once; V: TRBV15; J: TRBJ1-1; CDR3: CATSKGGGHNTEAFF; DNA: TGTGCCACCAGCAAAGGAGGTGGGCACAACACTGAAGCTTTCTTT
D: -; size: few; V: TRBV3-1/TRBV3-2; J: TRBJ1-2; CDR3: CASSQPKVTYYGYTF; DNA: TGTGCCAGCAGCCAGCCGAAGGTGACTTATTATGGCTACACCTTC
D: -; size: -; V: TRBV19; J: TRBJ1-2; CDR3: CASSTGDRGYTF; DNA: TGTGCCAGTAGTACAGGGGATCGTGGCTACACCTTC
D: TRBD1; size: few; V: TRBV27; J: TRBJ2-7; CDR3: CASSPDPGQGVVHEQYF; DNA: TGTGCCAGCAGTCCAGACCCCGGACAGGGTGTGGTCCACGAGCAGTACTTC
D: -; size: -; V: TRBV6-5; J: TRBJ1-2; CDR3: CASSSRTVLGGGYTF; DNA: TGTGCCAGCAGTTCCCGGACAGTGCTAGGGGGTGGCTACACCTTC
D: TRBD1; size: -; V: TRBV4-1; J: TRBJ1-2; CDR3: CASSREQGAFNGYTF; DNA: TGCGCCAGCAGCCGAGAACAGGGGGCGTTTAATGGCTACACCTTC
D: -; size: -; V: TRBV5-4; J: TRBJ2-5; CDR3: CASSLTSGETQYF; DNA: TGTGCCAGCAGCTTGACTAGTGGAGAGACCCAGTACTTC
D: -; size: -; V: TRBV30; J: TRBJ1-6; CDR3: CAWSTGKGVNSPLHF; DNA: TGTGCCTGGAGTACAGGGAAAGGAGTTAATTCACCCCTCCACTTT
D: TRBD2; size: -; V: TRBV30; J: TRBJ2-1; CDR3: CAWKQRGGYEQFF; DNA: TGTGCCTGGAAGCAGCGGGGGGGCTATGAGCAGTTCTTC
D: -; size: -; V: TRBV6-2/TRBV6-3; J: TRBJ2-2; CDR3: CASSQLNTGELFF; DNA: TGTGCCAGCAGCCAACTGAACACCGGGGAGCTGTTTTTT
D: -; size: -; V: TRBV6-1; J: TRBJ2-7; CDR3: CASSDRGGGHEQYF; DNA: TGTGCCAGCAGTGATAGGGGGGGCGGCCACGAGCAGTACTTC
D: TRBD2; size: -; V: TRBV7-2; J: TRBJ2-2; CDR3: CASSLGLAITGELFF; DNA: TGTGCCAGCAGCTTAGGACTAGCCATCACCGGGGAGCTGTTTTTT
D: TRBD2; size: -; V: TRBV18; J: TRBJ2-6; CDR3: CASSRRGLAEVTGANVLTF; DNA: TGTGCCAGCTCACGGCGGGGACTAGCGGAAGTCACTGGGGCCAACGTCCTGACTTTC
D: TRBD1; size: -; V: TRBV6-5; J: TRBJ1-5; CDR3: CASSSSGGSEPQHF; DNA: TGTGCCAGCAGTTCCTCAGGGGGTTCGGAGCCCCAGCATTTT
D: TRBD1; size: -; V: TRBV6-5; J: TRBJ2-2; CDR3: CASSGQGVGTGELFF; DNA: TGTGCCAGCAGCGGGCAGGGGGTAGGGACCGGGGAGCTGTTTTTT
D: TRBD2; size: -; V: TRBV2; J: TRBJ2-2; CDR3: CASSLAGGPAGELFF; DNA: TGTGCCAGCAGTCTAGCGGGGGGTCCCGCCGGGGAGCTGTTTTTT
D: TRBD2; size: -; V: TRBV19; J: TRBJ2-1; CDR3: CASSRLAGADNEQFF; DNA: TGTGCCAGTAGTAGACTAGCGGGGGCTGACAATGAGCAGTTCTTC
D: TRBD1; size: -; V: TRBV7-2; J: TRBJ1-5; CDR3: CASSPTGRNQPQHF; DNA: TGTGCCAGCAGCCCGACAGGGCGCAATCAGCCCCAGCATTTT
D: -; size: -; V: TRBV5-1; J: TRBJ1-2; CDR3: CASSLGRVYGYTF; DNA: TGCGCCAGCAGCTTGGGCAGGGTCTATGGCTACACCTTC
D: -; size: few; V: TRBV18; J: TRBJ2-6; CDR3: CASSLSGNSGANVLTF; DNA: TGTGCCAGCTCACTTTCAGGAAACTCTGGGGCCAACGTCCTGACTTTC
D: TRBD1; size: -; V: TRBV3-1/TRBV3-2; J: TRBJ1-4; CDR3: CASSLGQDNEKLFF; DNA: TGTGCCAGCAGCCTCGGACAGGATAATGAAAAACTGTTTTTT
D: -; size: -; V: TRBV28; J: TRBJ1-1; CDR3: CASRLGRGAFF; DNA: TGTGCCAGCAGACTCGGTCGGGGAGCTTTCTTT
D: -; size: once; V: TRBV19; J: TRBJ1-5; CDR3: CASSTQTGNGRPQHF; DNA: TGTGCCAGTAGTACTCAGACAGGAAACGGCCGGCCCCAGCATTTT
D: -; size: -; V: TRBV28; J: TRBJ1-3; CDR3: CASSLEGGPGNTIYF; DNA: TGTGCCAGCAGTTTAGAAGGTGGGCCTGGAAACACCATATATTTT
D: TRBD1; size: once; V: TRBV5-1; J: TRBJ2-2; CDR3: CASSPSNRGQGELFF; DNA: TGCGCCAGCAGCCCTTCAAACAGGGGGCAGGGGGAGCTGTTTTTT
D: -; size: -; V: TRBV5-1; J: TRBJ1-2; CDR3: CASSLGGQTNYGYTF; DNA: TGCGCCAGCAGCTTGGGGGGGCAGACTAACTATGGCTACACCTTC
D: -; size: -; V: TRBV6-5; J: TRBJ1-2; CDR3: CASSYRGGYTF; DNA: TGTGCCAGCAGTTATAGGGGGGGCTACACCTTC
D: TRBD1; size: -; V: TRBV9; J: TRBJ1-4; CDR3: CASSRDRDEKLFF; DNA: TGTGCCAGCTCCCGGGACAGGGATGAAAAACTGTTTTTT
D: -; size: -; V: TRBV18; J: TRBJ1-1; CDR3: CASSSGNKAEAFF; DNA: TGTGCCAGCTCAAGCGGCAATAAGGCTGAAGCTTTCTTT
D: -; size: -; V: TRBV3-1/TRBV3-2; J: TRBJ1-2; CDR3: CASSQYSSRNGYTF; DNA: TGTGCCAGCAGCCAATATAGCTCCCGGAATGGCTACACCTTC
D: TRBD1; size: -; V: TRBV6-5; J: TRBJ1-6; CDR3: CASSRDRAISPLHF; DNA: TGTGCCAGCAGCCGGGACAGGGCTATTTCACCCCTCCACTTT
D: TRBD2; size: -; V: TRBV5-1; J: TRBJ2-1; CDR3: CASSWSGYGRNEQFF; DNA: TGCGCCAGCAGCTGGTCCGGTTACGGGAGGAATGAGCAGTTCTTC